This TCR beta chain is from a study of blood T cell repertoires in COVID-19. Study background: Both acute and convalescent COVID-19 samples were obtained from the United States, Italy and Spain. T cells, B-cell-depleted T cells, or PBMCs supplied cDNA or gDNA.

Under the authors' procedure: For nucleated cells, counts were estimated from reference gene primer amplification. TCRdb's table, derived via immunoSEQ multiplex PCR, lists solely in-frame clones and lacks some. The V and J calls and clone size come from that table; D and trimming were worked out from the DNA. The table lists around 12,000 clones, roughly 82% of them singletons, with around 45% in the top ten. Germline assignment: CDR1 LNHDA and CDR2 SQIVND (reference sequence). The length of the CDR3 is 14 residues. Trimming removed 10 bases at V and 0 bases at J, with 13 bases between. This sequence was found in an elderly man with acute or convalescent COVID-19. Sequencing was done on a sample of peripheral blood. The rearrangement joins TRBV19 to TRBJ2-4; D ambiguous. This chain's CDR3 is CATRPDIAKNIQYF. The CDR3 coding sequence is TGTGCCACCCGACCAGACATAGCCAAAAACATTCAGTACTTC.